This T cell receptor (beta chain) originates from a study of T cell repertoires in cytomegalovirus infection. From germline, CDR1 is MNHEY and CDR2 SMNVEV (reference sequence). The CDR3 length equals 15 residues, ends included. Study results and limitations: Summed frequency of public TCR beta families distinguished CMV carriers with the relevant HLA. Dominant in the ex vivo response were TCR beta clonotypes restricted by HLA-C and specific for CMV.

As regards this clonotype: Its antigen remains unidentified. Because the CDR3's place on the DNA is in doubt, the DNA is left out and the CDR3 is given as listed by TCRdb.

One entry per CDR3 protein results from TCRdb running MiXCR on the reads. The table includes approximately 120,000 distinct CDR3 sequences, about 30% detected once. V and J are TRBV27 and TRBJ2-7; TRBD2 is the table's D call and was not checked against the DNA. This clonotype originated in a human donor in good health (CMV status not recorded). Some clones in this sample may be carry-over from other donors' samples. Sequencing was performed on CD8+ T cells from cultured PBMCs, taken from culture after CMV antigen stimulation. CDR3 residues: CASSFFGPGLYEQYF.